One sample yielded the 10 T cell receptor beta chains listed below, sequenced in a study of T cell repertoires and Cas9 in healthy adults. Sequencing used immunoSEQ multiplex PCR; TCRdb keeps in-frame clones, though not all of them. The sample yields 20,000 to 25,000 clones, roughly 92% seen once. Sequenced: CD4+ effector T cells (CD127+, CD25-, CD137-, CD154-) from PBMCs; culture status not recorded. These receptors all stem from a human donor in good health.

The J gene is TRBJ1-2, the V gene TRBV19; possible D gene TRBD1, 5 bases. Germline CDR1 is LNHDA and CDR2 is SQIVND (reference sequence). V was clipped by 4 bases and J by 5 bases, with 17 bases between them. The CDR3 is 15 residues long. CDR3 coding DNA: TGTGCCAGTAGTACGACAGAGACGCGGTGGTATGGCTACACCTTC. This gives the protein CASSTTETRWYGYTF.

This clone occurred once. The chain uses TRBV16 and TRBJ2-7; a possible D gene is TRBD2 (5 bases). V gave up 3 bases and J gave up 0 bases, with 12 bases separating them. The CDR3 runs to 15 residues. Germline CDR1 and CDR2: KGHSY and FQNENV. The CDR3 is CASSHVRDLSYEQYF. CDR3 coding DNA: TGTGCCAGCAGCCATGTGAGGGATCTCTCCTACGAGCAGTACTTC.

The chain recombines TRBV10-3 with TRBJ2-3; 9 nucleotides align to TRBD2. With V trimmed by 5 bases and J by 0 bases, 6 bases remained unmatched. Looked up from germline, CDR1 is ENHRY and CDR2 is SYGVKD. This CDR3 is built from 16 residues. The CDR3 here is CAISSTSGASTDTQYF. The CDR3, as DNA: TGTGCCATCAGTTCGACTAGCGGAGCAAGCACAGATACGCAGTATTTT.

V gene TRBV5-8 combines with J gene TRBJ2-1, with 8 nucleotides matching TRBD1. CDR3 size: 15 residues. With V trimmed by 0 bases and J by 5 bases, 4 bases remained unmatched. CDR1 is SGHTS and CDR2 is YDEGEE in the germline V gene. CDR3 sequence (DNA): TGTGCCAGCAGCTTGGGACAGGGGTACCACAATGAGCAGTTCTTC. It is translated as CASSLGQGYHNEQFF.

V and J are TRBV23-1 and TRBJ2-7, with TRBD1 identical over 10 bases. TRBV23-1 has ORF status, its function being uncertain. Trimming removed 3 bases from V and 2 bases from J; junction bases left unmatched: 7. CDR3 length: 16 amino acids. CDR3 in amino acids: CASSHIPGQGPYEQYF. In DNA, the CDR3 is TGCGCCAGCAGTCATATCCCGGGACAGGGGCCCTACGAGCAGTACTTC.

The chain joins TRBV2 to TRBJ2-5; D is possibly TRBD2 (6 bases). V lost 8 bases to trimming and J lost 5 bases, with 12 bases between them. This CDR3 is 12 amino acids long. The germline V gene encodes CDR1 SNHLY and CDR2 FYNNEI. CDR3 in DNA: TGTGCCAGCCGTGGCGGAGGGGAGACCCAGTACTTC. Translation gives CASRGGGETQYF.

The rearrangement joins TRBV15 to TRBJ1-5; D may be TRBD1 (5 bases). V was trimmed by 4 bases and J by 3 bases, leaving 10 bases between them. Germline-derived CDR1 and CDR2 are LNHNV and YYDKDF (reference sequence). CDR3 length: 14 residues. The CDR3 region has the DNA TGTGCCACCAGCATCTCAGGGTACAATCAGCCCCAGCATTTT. Its protein product is CATSISGYNQPQHF.

This clone occurred once. The chain carries TRBV21-1 and TRBJ1-6. TRBV21-1 is flagged as a pseudogene. This CDR3 has 20 residues. CDR3: CASSKKVNTGLSSYNSPLHF. The CDR3 DNA is TGTGCCAGCAGCAAAAAGGTCAATACCGGGCTGAGCTCCTATAATTCACCCCTCCACTTT.

This clone was seen more than once but under ten times. The V gene is TRBV4-3, the J gene TRBJ2-7; D ambiguous. The CDR3 loop spans 13 amino acids. V lost 0 bases and J lost 6, with 9 bases in between. The V gene's germline CDR1 is LGHNA and CDR2 YSLEER. The CDR3 is CASSQDPYTEQYF. The CDR3 DNA follows: TGCGCCAGCAGCCAAGACCCGTATACCGAGCAGTACTTC.

The chain has TRBV7-2 and TRBJ2-1, with D perhaps TRBD2 (7 bases). This CDR3 contains 14 residues. The ends were cut back, 5 bases at V and 7 bases at J, with 15 bases in the middle. Germline lookup yields CDR1 SGHTA and CDR2 FQGNSA. As DNA, the CDR3 is TGTGCCAGCAGCAGGGGGGGGAGCCGAAATGAGCAGTTCTTC. As protein: CASSRGGSRNEQFF.